This is a list of T cell receptor beta chains from one sample in a study of response to subunit inactivated influenza vaccine. TCRdb reprocessed the RT-PCR reads via MiXCR and lists one record per CDR3 protein. The sample consists of 500,000 to 550,000 distinct CDR3 sequences, about 7.6% of them appearing once. Sequenced material: PBMCs from blood, taken roughly 24 months after vaccination. The source of these receptors is a man between 50 and 69 years old who received an inactivated influenza vaccine. Both conserved end residues are part of each CDR3. The D gene is left open where the match is weak. Clone size is not always given. Where it is, it says once, few, many or a class for expanded clones.

CASLRWGQSTDTQYF,TGTGCCAGCCTTAGGTGGGGACAGAGCACAGATACGCAGTATTTT,TRBV7-2,TRBJ2-3,-,TRBD1
CAIRRTGGLDEQFF,TGTGCCATCAGGAGGACAGGGGGCTTGGATGAGCAGTTCTTC,TRBV10-3,TRBJ2-1,few,TRBD1
CASSPSGGNTIYF,TGTGCCAGCAGTCCTAGCGGGGGAAACACCATATATTTT,TRBV4-2,TRBJ1-3,few,-
CASSYGTGFDGYTF,TGTGCCAGCAGTTACGGGACAGGGTTTGATGGCTACACCTTC,TRBV6-5,TRBJ1-2,few,TRBD1
CASSLSIEETQYF,TGTGCCAGCAGCTTGTCCATCGAAGAGACCCAGTACTTC,TRBV5-4,TRBJ2-5,-,-
CASSLDPVAKNIQYF,TGTGCCAGCAGCTTAGACCCGGTGGCCAAAAACATTCAGTACTTC,TRBV7-8,TRBJ2-4,many,-
CASSWDRGSYNEQFF,TGTGCCAGCAGCTGGGACAGGGGGTCCTACAATGAGCAGTTCTTC,TRBV7-2,TRBJ2-1,-,TRBD1
CASSLNPGWETQYF,TGTGCCAGCAGCTTAAATCCAGGGTGGGAGACCCAGTACTTC,TRBV7-2,TRBJ2-5,few,-
CASSLVTNSPLHF,TGTGCCAGCAGCTTAGTAACCAATTCACCCCTCCACTTT,TRBV7-9,TRBJ1-6,many,-
CSARGSGGNNEQFF,TGCAGTGCTAGAGGTAGCGGCGGGAACAATGAGCAGTTCTTC,TRBV20-1,TRBJ2-1,few,-
CASSLSVQGSHEQYF,TGTGCCAGCAGCTTGTCGGTTCAGGGGTCCCACGAGCAGTACTTC,TRBV5-4,TRBJ2-7,-,-
CSARDRPGGLAKNIQYF,TGCAGTGCTAGAGATCGGCCCGGGGGATTAGCCAAAAACATTCAGTACTTC,TRBV20-1,TRBJ2-4,-,-
CASSLGGFSSYNEQFF,TGCGCCAGCAGCTTGGGGGGTTTTAGCTCCTACAATGAGCAGTTCTTC,TRBV5-1,TRBJ2-1,-,-
CASRRRGARRYEQYF,TGTGCCAGCAGAAGGAGGGGTGCGCGGCGCTACGAGCAGTACTTC,TRBV5-8,TRBJ2-7,many,-
CASEDESGGYTF,TGTGCCAGCGAGGACGAGTCTGGTGGCTACACCTTC,TRBV28,TRBJ1-2,-,-
CASSSGISRITNYGYTF,TGTGCCAGCAGCTCCGGGATCAGCCGCATTACTAACTATGGCTACACCTTC,TRBV5-6,TRBJ1-2,-,-
CATTTLAPKNIQYF,TGTGCCACAACTACCCTAGCACCCAAAAACATTCAGTACTTC,TRBV28,TRBJ2-4,-,-
CSVGRGTYEQYF,TGCAGCGTCGGGCGCGGGACCTACGAGCAGTACTTC,TRBV29-1,TRBJ2-7,many,-
CASSSKETQYF,TGTGCCAGCAGCTCCAAAGAGACCCAGTACTTC,TRBV7-9,TRBJ2-5,many,-
CAWSVTSGKISYEQYF,TGTGCCTGGAGTGTAACTAGCGGGAAAATCTCCTACGAGCAGTACTTC,TRBV30,TRBJ2-7,few,TRBD2
CASSLLQGTTYEQYF,TGTGCCAGCAGTTTGCTCCAGGGCACCACCTACGAGCAGTACTTC,TRBV28,TRBJ2-7,few,-
CASSFSGGGYNEQFF,TGTGCCAGCAGTTTTAGCGGGGGGGGCTACAATGAGCAGTTCTTC,TRBV12-3/TRBV12-4,TRBJ2-1,many,TRBD2
CASSATGFEAFF,TGTGCCAGCAGCGCCACAGGGTTCGAAGCTTTCTTT,TRBV9,TRBJ1-1,many,-
CASATGVIGEKLFF,TGTGCCAGCGCAACAGGGGTTATAGGTGAAAAACTGTTTTTT,TRBV28,TRBJ1-4,many,TRBD1
CASSETSAGVGYEQYF,TGTGCCAGCAGTGAAACCAGTGCGGGAGTCGGGTACGAGCAGTACTTC,TRBV2,TRBJ2-7,-,TRBD2
CASSIARTGNQETQYF,TGTGCCAGTAGTATAGCAAGGACAGGGAACCAAGAGACCCAGTACTTC,TRBV19,TRBJ2-5,-,TRBD1
CRALMGNEQFF,TGCAGGGCCCTGATGGGGAATGAGCAGTTCTTC,TRBV20-1,TRBJ2-1,many,-
CASSRPGDEQFF,TGTGCCAGCAGCCGACCCGGTGATGAGCAGTTCTTC,TRBV7-9,TRBJ2-1,few,-
CASSASGRGTGELFF,TGTGCCAGCAGCGCTAGCGGGAGGGGGACCGGGGAGCTGTTTTTT,TRBV12-3/TRBV12-4,TRBJ2-2,many,TRBD2
CASRGRNGELFF,TGTGCCAGCCGTGGGCGGAACGGGGAGCTGTTTTTT,TRBV7-3,TRBJ2-2,-,-